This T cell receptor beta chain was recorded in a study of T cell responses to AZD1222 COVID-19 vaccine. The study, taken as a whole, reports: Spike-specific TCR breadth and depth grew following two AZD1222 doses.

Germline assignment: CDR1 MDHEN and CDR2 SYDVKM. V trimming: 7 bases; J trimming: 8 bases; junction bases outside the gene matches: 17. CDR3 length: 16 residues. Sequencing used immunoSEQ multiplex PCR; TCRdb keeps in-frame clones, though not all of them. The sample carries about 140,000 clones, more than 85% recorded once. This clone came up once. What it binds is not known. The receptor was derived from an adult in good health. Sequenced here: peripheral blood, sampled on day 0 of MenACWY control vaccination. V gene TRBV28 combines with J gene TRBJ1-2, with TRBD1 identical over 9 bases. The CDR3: CASTFRGGQGYFGYTF. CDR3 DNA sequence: TGTGCCAGCACCTTCCGCGGGGGACAGGGTTACTTCGGCTACACCTTC.